These 32 T cell receptor beta chains were all obtained from the same sample, sequenced in a study of blood T cell repertoires in COVID-19. Sequencing was performed with immunoSEQ multiplex PCR; in TCRdb, only in-frame clones are kept and a portion is missing. This table holds under 200,000 clones, 88% found once. Sequenced material: peripheral blood. The receptors come from a young man with active or convalescent COVID-19.

This clone has more than one count but fewer than ten. The V gene is TRBV30, the J gene TRBJ1-2, with a possible D match to TRBD1 (5 bases). The CDR3 is made up of 13 amino acids. Trimming removed 8 bases from V and 0 bases from J, with 13 bases in between. CDR1 is GTSNPN, CDR2 SVGIG, per germline (reference sequence). The CDR3: CALEFRANYGYTF. In DNA form, the CDR3 reads TGTGCCCTGGAGTTCAGGGCTAACTATGGCTACACCTTC.

On this clone: At one end, the junction sequence differs from germline, possibly due to a read error. The DNA for the CDR3 is TGTGCCAGCACTGAATATGCGCAAATGAACACTGAAGCTTTCTTT. Its protein product is CASTEYAQMNTEAFF. V gene TRBV6-1 combines with J gene TRBJ1-1; D is uncertain. This CDR3 spans 15 amino acids. Germline V gene sequence: CDR1 MNHNS, CDR2 SASEGT.

V usage is TRBV6-1 and J usage is TRBJ1-2; 11 bases align to TRBD1. Germline CDR1 is MNHNS and CDR2 is SASEGT. After removal of 3 bases from V and 2 bases from J, the junction contained 11 bases not matched to a gene. This CDR3 has 18 residues. CDR3 sequence (DNA): TGTGCCAGCAGTGACGGATCGGGACAGGGGGATCAGAACTATGGCTACACCTTC. This gives the protein CASSDGSGQGDQNYGYTF.

This sequence joins TRBV5-1 and TRBJ2-2; 10 nucleotides match TRBD2. With 1 base clipped from V and 5 bases from J, the junction kept 2 bases outside the gene matches. The CDR3 has 15 amino acids. The V gene's germline CDR1 is SGHRS and CDR2 YFSETQ. CDR3 sequence: CASSLSSGRTGELFF. DNA for the CDR3: TGCGCCAGCAGCTTGTCTAGCGGGAGAACCGGGGAGCTGTTTTTT.

The chain carries TRBV6-5 and TRBJ1-2; TRBD1 aligns across 8 bases. The V gene end was trimmed by 3 bases and the J gene end by 7 bases; junction bases not matched to a gene: 4. Germline CDR1 is MNHEY and CDR2 is SVGAGI. The CDR3 is made up of 13 amino acids. This CDR3 is CASSYIDRGGYTF. The CDR3 nucleotides are TGTGCCAGCAGTTATATCGACAGGGGTGGCTACACCTTC.

This chain uses TRBV5-4 with TRBJ2-1; TRBD2 matches at 8 bases. There are 15 residues in the CDR3. Germline assignment: CDR1 SGHNT and CDR2 YYREEE (reference sequence). Trimming cost V 4 bases and J 7 bases; bases outside gene matches: 10. CDR3 in amino acids: CASSRRGTSRNEQFF. DNA for the CDR3: TGTGCCAGCAGCAGGAGAGGGACTAGTAGAAATGAGCAGTTCTTC.

This chain links TRBV20-1 with TRBJ1-2, with 9 bases fitting TRBD1. The trim removed 3 bases at V and 0 bases at J, leaving 8 bases unmatched. Germline V gene lookup returns CDR1 DFQATT and CDR2 SNEGSKA (reference sequence). CDR3 length equals 16 residues. CDR3 bases: TGCAGTGCTAGTATGGGACAGGGACCCTCTAACTATGGCTACACCTTC. Translated, it gives CSASMGQGPSNYGYTF.

This clone was found a few times. The chain is built from TRBV19 and TRBJ1-6; D perhaps matches TRBD1 (5 bases). This CDR3 is 13 amino acids long. V was cut by 6 bases and J by 8 bases, with 11 bases left in between. Germline assignment: CDR1 LNHDA and CDR2 SQIVND (reference sequence). This CDR3 is CASSTGGDSPLHF. CDR3 nucleotide sequence: TGTGCCAGTAGCACAGGTGGGGATTCACCCCTCCACTTT.

V usage is TRBV5-1 and J usage is TRBJ2-1, with TRBD2 identical over 10 bases. J was trimmed by 8 bases and V by 0 bases; bases with no gene match: 5. The CDR3 consists of 15 residues. Germline V lookup: CDR1 SGHRS, CDR2 YFSETQ. CDR3 DNA: TGCGCCAGCAGCTTGGTAGCGGGAGGTGGCGATGAGCAGTTCTTC. It is translated as CASSLVAGGGDEQFF.

The chain carries TRBV7-2 and TRBJ2-1; TRBD2 matches at 7 bases. Germline V gives CDR1 SGHTA, CDR2 FQGNSA. This CDR3 is built from 15 residues. V gave up 5 bases and J gave up 6 bases; unmatched junction bases: 10. The CDR3 loop reads CASSGRRESANEQFF. CDR3 nucleotides: TGTGCCAGCAGCGGTAGGCGGGAGAGCGCCAATGAGCAGTTCTTC.

The J gene is TRBJ2-1, the V gene TRBV24-1, with D possibly TRBD2 on 7 matching bases. Trimming took 5 bases from V and 8 from J, leaving 24 bases between them. The CDR3 contains 17 residues. In germline, CDR1 is KGHDR, CDR2 SFDVKD. CDR3 DNA sequence: TGTGCCACCAGTGTAACGGGGGGCTTACGAGATGTTGATGAGCAGTTCTTC. The encoded protein is CATSVTGGLRDVDEQFF.

The CDR3: CASSHSGRIPYEQYF. CDR3 coding DNA: TGTGCCAGCAGCCATAGCGGGAGGATACCCTACGAGCAGTACTTC. V gene TRBV13 combines with J gene TRBJ2-7; TRBD2 agrees at 10 bases. CDR3 length equals 15 residues. Germline V gene sequence: CDR1 PRHDT, CDR2 FYEKMQ (reference sequence). V was pared by 5 bases and J by 2 bases, with 6 bases of the junction left unmatched. The whole variable domain, filled in from reference TRBV13 and TRBJ2-7, reads AAGVIQSPRHLIKEKRETATLKCYPIPRHDTVYWYQQGPGQDPQFLISFYEKMQSDKGSIPDRFSAQQFSDYHSELNMSSLELGDSALYFCASSHSGRIPYEQYFGPGTRLTVT.

V gene TRBV30 combines with J gene TRBJ2-3, with TRBD2 identical over 13 bases. Germline V gene data show CDR1 as GTSNPN and CDR2 as SVGIG (reference sequence). The trim removed 0 bases at V and 6 bases at J, leaving 9 bases unmatched. This CDR3 contains 17 residues. CDR3 amino acids: CAWSVSRTSGSGDTQYF. The CDR3 region has the DNA TGTGCCTGGAGTGTCTCCAGGACTAGCGGGAGTGGTGATACGCAGTATTTT.

The CDR3 here is CASSLVQGNSPLHF. The CDR3 DNA reads TGTGCCAGCAGTTTGGTACAGGGGAATTCACCCCTCCACTTT. V usage is TRBV27 and J usage is TRBJ1-6; 7 bases match TRBD1. With V trimmed by 3 bases and J by 7 bases, 3 bases remained unmatched. CDR1 and CDR2 from the germline V gene are MNHEY and SMNVEV (reference sequence). The CDR3 consists of 14 residues.

This rearrangement joins TRBV19 to TRBJ1-6, with 7 bases lining up with TRBD1. The V segment lost 8 bases and the J segment 3 bases; nucleotides outside the gene matches: 10. Germline-derived CDR1 and CDR2 are LNHDA and SQIVND (reference sequence). The CDR3 contains 16 residues. The CDR3: CASGPNRDSYNSPLHF. Here the CDR3 DNA reads TGTGCCAGTGGACCAAACCGGGACAGCTATAATTCACCCCTCCACTTT.

The chain's CDR3 is CASSPRTGLYEQYF. DNA for the CDR3: TGTGCCAGCTCACCAAGGACAGGGCTTTACGAGCAGTACTTC. The chain recombines TRBV18 with TRBJ2-7; 8 nucleotides agree with TRBD1. Trimming removed 2 bases from V and 4 bases from J; junction bases left unmatched: 4. The CDR3 contains 14 residues. Germline values: CDR1 KGHSH, CDR2 LQKENI.

The chain carries TRBV30 and TRBJ2-1, with 7 bases lining up with TRBD2. CDR1 and CDR2 from the germline V gene are GTSNPN and SVGIG (reference sequence). CDR3 length equals 14 residues. The V segment lost 0 bases and the J segment 3 bases; nucleotides outside the gene matches: 2. The CDR3 nucleotides read TGTGCCTGGAGTGTAGGGACTAACTACAATGAGCAGTTCTTC. As protein: CAWSVGTNYNEQFF. The full variable domain, rest sourced from reference TRBV30 and TRBJ2-1, is SQTIHQWPATLVQPVGSPLSLECTVEGTSNPNLYWYRQAAGRGLQLLFYSVGIGQISSEVPQNLSASRPQDRQFILSSKKLLLSDSGFYLCAWSVGTNYNEQFFGPGTRLTVL.

This rearrangement joins TRBV25-1 to TRBJ1-4; TRBD1 is a possible D gene (5 bases). Germline V gene lookup returns CDR1 MGHDK and CDR2 SYGVNS. The CDR3 is made up of 14 amino acids. Trimming cost V 5 bases and J 8 bases, with 15 bases left between them. The CDR3 region is CASSQGGSREKLFF. In nucleotides, the CDR3 is TGTGCCAGCAGTCAGGGAGGCAGTCGAGAAAAACTGTTTTTT.

The rearrangement links TRBV6-5 to TRBJ1-1; D may be TRBD1 (5 bases). CDR3 size: 13 residues. Trimming pared 7 bases from V and 4 bases from J, leaving 13 bases between. Germline loops: CDR1 MNHEY, CDR2 SVGAGI. The CDR3 DNA follows: TGTGCCAGCATTTCAGGGTGGGGCACTGAAGCTTTCTTT. Amino acid sequence: CASISGWGTEAFF.

The chain carries TRBV2 and TRBJ2-4, with 7 bases identical to TRBD1. From germline, CDR1 is SNHLY and CDR2 FYNNEI. The CDR3 sequence is 15 residues long. Trimming took 7 bases from V and 0 from J; bases not matched to a gene: 6. The CDR3 loop is CASTKGQLAKNIQYF. The CDR3 DNA sequence: TGTGCCAGCACCAAGGGACAGCTAGCCAAAAACATTCAGTACTTC.

CDR3 in amino acids: CASGTGGADDEKLFF. In DNA, the CDR3 is TGTGCCAGCGGGACAGGGGGCGCCGACGATGAAAAACTGTTTTTT. The chain employs TRBV6-5 and TRBJ1-4, with 12 bases that match TRBD1. CDR1 is MNHEY, CDR2 SVGAGI, per germline. The CDR3 length is 15 residues. The junction had 7 bases not matched to a gene; V was cut back by 8 bases and J by 6 bases.

The chain uses TRBV7-2 and TRBJ1-2; D is possibly TRBD1 (5 bases). Germline V gives CDR1 SGHTA, CDR2 FQGNSA. V was shortened by 5 bases and J by 8 bases, with 24 bases between the two germline ends. The CDR3 runs 16 residues. Written as DNA, the CDR3 is TGTGCCAGCAGCCCAAGGGTAACAAGGGGCGGGAAGGGCTACACCTTC. Its translation: CASSPRVTRGGKGYTF.

CDR3 amino acids: CATQEGQGSYNEQFF. The CDR3 nucleotides are TGTGCCACTCAAGAGGGACAGGGAAGCTACAATGAGCAGTTCTTC. The rearrangement joins TRBV28 to TRBJ2-1; 9 nucleotides agree with TRBD1. With 10 bases clipped from V and 3 bases from J, the junction kept 10 bases outside the gene matches. Germline assignment: CDR1 MDHEN and CDR2 SYDVKM. The CDR3 totals 15 residues. Drawing the rest from reference TRBV28 and TRBJ2-1, the complete variable domain is DVKVTQSSRYLVKRTGEKVFLECVQDMDHENMFWYRQDPGLGLRLIYFSYDVKMKEKGDIPEGYSVSREKKERFSLILESASTNQTSMYLCATQEGQGSYNEQFFGPGTRLTVL.

The chain links TRBV30 to TRBJ2-1, with TRBD2 matching 9 bases. The CDR3 is 15 amino acids. V gave up 4 bases and J gave up 3 bases; unmatched junction bases: 7. CDR1 and CDR2 from the germline V gene are GTSNPN and SVGIG (reference sequence). The CDR3 sequence: CAWTLGLANYNEQFF. CDR3 sequence (DNA): TGTGCCTGGACTCTGGGACTAGCCAACTACAATGAGCAGTTCTTC.

The CDR3 DNA reads as TGTGCCAGCAGCTTAGCGGGAGCGGACACCGGGGAGCTGTTTTTT. Residues: CASSLAGADTGELFF. The rearrangement uses TRBV5-5 and TRBJ2-2; 8 bases line up with TRBD2. The CDR3 has 15 amino acids. Germline CDR1 reads SGHKS; CDR2 reads YYEKEE (reference sequence). Trimming cost V 2 bases and J 3 bases; bases outside gene matches: 3.

This chain connects TRBV1 to TRBJ2-1; the DNA was not compared with TRBD1, the D call given in the table. TRBV1 is described as a pseudogene. CDR3 length: 20 amino acids. In DNA form, the CDR3 reads TGCACCAGCAGCCCCCACAGGGGCCAGCGTGAGCCCACCTCCTACAATGAGCAGTTCTTC. This sequence encodes CTSSPHRGQREPTSYNEQFF.

The chain combines TRBV12-5 with TRBJ1-2; D uncertain. Germline CDR1 is LGHNT and CDR2 is FRNRAP. V was trimmed by 5 bases and J by 8 bases, leaving 15 bases between them. This CDR3 is 13 amino acids long. The CDR3 sequence is CASGNRREAGYTF. Written as DNA, the CDR3 is TGTGCTAGTGGTAATAGACGGGAAGCAGGCTACACCTTC.

The rearrangement uses TRBV7-3 and TRBJ2-1; no clear D. Germline V CDR1 and CDR2: SGHTA, FQGTGA. The germline V and J ends were trimmed by 5 bases and 10 bases, with 18 bases remaining between them. The CDR3 length is 14 residues. The CDR3 here is CASSPQPDSREQFF. The DNA of the CDR3 is TGTGCCAGCAGCCCCCAACCAGATTCGCGGGAGCAGTTCTTC.

The CDR3 DNA is TGTGCCTGGCTTATAGCCGGGACAGGGGGTGGCTACACCTTC. Its translation: CAWLIAGTGGGYTF. The chain carries TRBV30 and TRBJ1-2; 11 nucleotides agree with TRBD1. V lost 5 bases to trimming and J lost 7 bases; unmatched junction nucleotides: 9. The CDR3 has 14 amino acids. Germline V gene sequence: CDR1 GTSNPN, CDR2 SVGIG (reference sequence). The full variable domain, in which reference TRBV30 and TRBJ1-2 provide the parts outside the CDR3, is SQTIHQWPATLVQPVGSPLSLECTVEGTSNPNLYWYRQAAGRGLQLLFYSVGIGQISSEVPQNLSASRPQDRQFILSSKKLLLSDSGFYLCAWLIAGTGGGYTFGSGTRLTVV.

A few counts support this clone. The chain combines TRBV7-3 with TRBJ2-1; 8 nucleotides agree with TRBD1. The germline CDR1 and CDR2 sequences are SGHTA and FQGTGA. V trimming: 5 bases; J trimming: 7 bases; junction bases outside the gene matches: 10. The CDR3 covers 15 residues. CDR3 region: CASSHGQGRENEQFF. CDR3 in DNA: TGTGCCAGCAGCCACGGACAGGGTCGGGAAAATGAGCAGTTCTTC.

The chain recombines TRBV19 with TRBJ1-1; the D is unclear. The CDR3 loop spans 14 amino acids. Per the germline V gene, CDR1 is LNHDA and CDR2 is SQIVND (reference sequence). The V and J ends lost 3 bases and 1 base respectively, with 9 bases between them. This CDR3 is CASSISVANTEAFF. The CDR3 nucleotides read TGTGCCAGTAGTATCAGCGTGGCGAACACTGAAGCTTTCTTT.

The chain links TRBV4-2 to TRBJ1-6; the D is unclear. The germline gives CDR1 LGHNA, CDR2 YNFKEQ. Trimming pared 3 bases from V and 10 bases from J, leaving 16 bases between. This CDR3 contains 15 residues. The CDR3 DNA reads TGTGCCAGCAGCCATATTGACCGCGGCGGGTCACCCCTCCACTTT. It codes for CASSHIDRGGSPLHF.